These T cell receptor beta chains were read from a single sample in a study of identical twins. TCRdb redid the calling of the 5' RACE reads with MiXCR, one entry per CDR3 protein. The repertoire holds under 900,000 distinct CDR3 sequences, approximately 13% seen once, with about 1.5% in the top ten. The data were also submitted as part of a second study, on yellow fever vaccine responses in identical twins.

Material: PBMCs. The receptors originated from a woman younger than 30 in good health. CDR3s include the opening cysteine and the closing phenylalanine or tryptophan. Each record gives: J gene, V gene, CDR3 length, clone size, CDR3 protein. Rows give clone size only sometimes, using once, few, many, or a class for an expanded clone.

j_call: TRBJ2-1; v_call: TRBV3-1; cdr3_length: 15; clone_size: once; cdr3_aa: CASSQPRTRGSEQFF
j_call: TRBJ1-1; v_call: TRBV6-5; cdr3_length: 15; clone_size: few; cdr3_aa: CASSSFVGLNTEAFF
j_call: TRBJ2-1; v_call: TRBV25-1; cdr3_length: 14; clone_size: .; cdr3_aa: CASSQRLADHEQFF
j_call: TRBJ2-5; v_call: TRBV3-1; cdr3_length: 15; clone_size: many; cdr3_aa: CASSQDRLAGETQYF
j_call: TRBJ2-7; v_call: TRBV7-9; cdr3_length: 15; clone_size: once; cdr3_aa: CASSSGDRVAYEQYF
j_call: TRBJ2-4; v_call: TRBV12-3/TRBV12-4; cdr3_length: 15; clone_size: few; cdr3_aa: CASSPAWAGKNIQYF
j_call: TRBJ2-3; v_call: TRBV28; cdr3_length: 15; clone_size: many; cdr3_aa: CASSFAGSSTDTQYF
j_call: TRBJ1-3; v_call: TRBV10-2; cdr3_length: 14; clone_size: .; cdr3_aa: CASKGAVTGNTIYF
j_call: TRBJ1-2; v_call: TRBV24-1; cdr3_length: 13; clone_size: .; cdr3_aa: CATGTGGSYGYTF
j_call: TRBJ1-1; v_call: TRBV28; cdr3_length: 12; clone_size: many; cdr3_aa: CASSFGVVEAFF
j_call: TRBJ2-5; v_call: TRBV5-1; cdr3_length: 17; clone_size: few; cdr3_aa: CASSLRVLANLQETQYF
j_call: TRBJ2-1; v_call: TRBV12-3/TRBV12-4; cdr3_length: 15; clone_size: few; cdr3_aa: CASSLGASENNEQFF
j_call: TRBJ2-1; v_call: TRBV2; cdr3_length: 14; clone_size: many; cdr3_aa: CASSDGGDGDEQFF
j_call: TRBJ2-5; v_call: TRBV9; cdr3_length: 16; clone_size: .; cdr3_aa: CASSGDYRGGQETQYF
j_call: TRBJ2-7; v_call: TRBV3-1; cdr3_length: 15; clone_size: many; cdr3_aa: CASSPGTGGFYEQYF
j_call: TRBJ2-2; v_call: TRBV3-1; cdr3_length: 15; clone_size: .; cdr3_aa: CASSPTNFRTGELFF
j_call: TRBJ1-1; v_call: TRBV5-6; cdr3_length: 11; clone_size: .; cdr3_aa: CASSAGGGAFF
j_call: TRBJ1-4; v_call: TRBV20-1; cdr3_length: 12; clone_size: few; cdr3_aa: CSAPGFNEKLFF
j_call: TRBJ2-2; v_call: TRBV20-1; cdr3_length: 13; clone_size: few; cdr3_aa: CSARDKGVGELFF
j_call: TRBJ1-1; v_call: TRBV2; cdr3_length: 17; clone_size: .; cdr3_aa: CASSEAKQGTLNTEAFF
j_call: TRBJ1-3; v_call: TRBV20-1; cdr3_length: 13; clone_size: .; cdr3_aa: CSAKGRPGNTIYF
j_call: TRBJ2-1; v_call: TRBV5-1; cdr3_length: 14; clone_size: many; cdr3_aa: CASSLSQIYNEQFF
j_call: TRBJ2-3; v_call: TRBV20-1; cdr3_length: 18; clone_size: many; cdr3_aa: CSARDQGLAGGTTDTQYF
j_call: TRBJ2-3; v_call: TRBV19; cdr3_length: 15; clone_size: few; cdr3_aa: CATNTQGGGSDTQYF
j_call: TRBJ2-5; v_call: TRBV4-1; cdr3_length: 16; clone_size: .; cdr3_aa: CASSQGDGTVKETQYF
j_call: TRBJ2-5; v_call: TRBV20-1; cdr3_length: 16; clone_size: .; cdr3_aa: CSASHRGPMGQETQYF
j_call: TRBJ2-5; v_call: TRBV5-1; cdr3_length: 14; clone_size: few; cdr3_aa: CASSLGGPVPTQYF
j_call: TRBJ1-5; v_call: TRBV24-1; cdr3_length: 13; clone_size: .; cdr3_aa: CATSDLMDQPQHF
j_call: TRBJ2-2; v_call: TRBV19; cdr3_length: 13; clone_size: .; cdr3_aa: CASSIQPTGELFF